The next 5 T cell receptor beta chains were all read from a single sample in a study of read filtering for tumor transcriptome and immune sequencing. From around 440 ng of RNA, a library with molecular barcoded alpha/delta and beta/gamma adaptors was made. TCRdb fed the reads into MiXCR, producing one record per CDR3 protein. This table has 50,000 or so distinct CDR3 sequences, about 19% appearing once. Sequencing was done on a sample of a population of CD138-negative cells sorted from bone marrow. Source of these receptors: a donor aged 40 or older with multiple myeloma.

This clonotype came up many times. V gene TRBV19 combines with J gene TRBJ2-2; D is possibly TRBD2 (5 bases). Germline V lookup: CDR1 LNHDA, CDR2 SQIVND (reference sequence). V was pared by 7 bases and J by 1 base, with 10 bases between. CDR3 length: 14 residues. The CDR3 spells CASKRRENTGELFF. DNA for the CDR3: TGTGCCAGTAAGAGACGGGAGAACACCGGGGAGCTGTTTTTT.

Notes on this clonotype: A read error is possible here, since a much larger clone lies one base away. The chain has TRBV9 and TRBJ2-3; TRBD2 agrees at 7 bases. Germline trimming cut 4 bases from V and 3 bases from J; bases unmatched to any gene: 11. The CDR3 runs to 16 residues. The germline V gene encodes CDR1 SGDLS and CDR2 YYNGEE. The CDR3 sequence is CASSLGPGGSTDTQYF. The CDR3 region has the DNA TGTGCCAGCAGCCTTGGGCCGGGAGGATCGACAGATACGCAGTATTTT.

This clonotype was counted many times. The rearrangement uses TRBV27 and TRBJ2-1, with D perhaps matching TRBD2 (5 bases). CDR1 is MNHEY and CDR2 is SMNVEV in the germline V gene (reference sequence). The CDR3 sequence is 16 residues long. The V and J ends lost 4 bases and 1 base respectively, with 14 bases between them. In DNA form, the CDR3 reads TGTGCCAGCAGTTCCCCCCAGGACTGGTCCTACAATGAGCAGTTCTTC. Translation gives CASSSPQDWSYNEQFF.

This clonotype was found many times. The CDR3 DNA follows: TGTGCCAGCAGCTTGGTAAGGGGCGGCGGCACCGGGGAGCTGTTTTTT. As protein: CASSLVRGGGTGELFF. The rearrangement uses TRBV5-5 and TRBJ2-2; TRBD1 is a possible D gene (5 bases). Germline V gives CDR1 SGHKS, CDR2 YYEKEE (reference sequence). There are 16 residues in the CDR3. Trimming removed 0 bases at V and 4 bases at J, with 13 bases between.

V is TRBV15 and J is TRBJ2-1; D remains ambiguous. The V and J ends lost 0 bases and 5 bases respectively, with 17 bases between them. The length of the CDR3 is 17 residues. In germline, CDR1 is LNHNV, CDR2 YYDKDF (reference sequence). For the CDR3, the DNA is TGTGCCACCAGCAGAGATCCGGGCCGCAATCCCCACAATGAGCAGTTCTTC. Its protein product is CATSRDPGRNPHNEQFF.